A selection of T cell receptor beta chains follows, all from one sample in a study of blood T cells in healthy people across ages. TCRdb itself ran the 5' RACE reads through MiXCR, one entry per CDR3 protein. The data hold 450,000 to 700,000 distinct CDR3 sequences, with roughly a quarter observed a single time. Input material: blood. The receptors originated from a woman in her 70s in good health. Each CDR3 is given with its conserved first and last residue. D genes are given only for firm matches. Clone size, where shown, is once, few, many, or a class for clones that have expanded.

>many|TRBV7-9|NA|TRBJ1-1
CASSSEHTTEAFF
TGTGCCAGCAGCTCCGAGCACACCACTGAAGCTTTCTTT
>NA|TRBV2|NA|TRBJ1-1
CASGARDTEAFF
TGTGCCAGCGGGGCGCGGGACACTGAAGCTTTCTTT
>NA|TRBV20-1|TRBD1|TRBJ1-4
CSARAQGESEKLFF
TGCAGTGCTAGAGCCCAGGGGGAGAGTGAGAAACTGTTTTTT
>many|TRBV25-1|NA|TRBJ2-5
CASSESRQGREETQYF
TGTGCCAGCAGTGAATCCCGACAGGGGAGGGAAGAGACCCAGTACTTC
>NA|TRBV5-1|TRBD1|TRBJ2-5
CASSDGTAQETQYF
TGCGCCAGCTCAGACGGGACAGCCCAAGAGACCCAGTACTTC
>NA|TRBV20-1|NA|TRBJ2-3
CSAIHAHTDTQYF
TGCAGTGCCATTCACGCTCACACAGATACGCAGTATTTT
>NA|TRBV5-1|NA|TRBJ2-3
CASSLVGESQYF
TGCGCCAGCAGCTTGGTTGGGGAGTCGCAGTATTTT
>once|TRBV7-6|NA|TRBJ1-1
CASSPMETEAFF
TGTGCCAGCAGCCCTATGGAAACTGAAGCTTTCTTT
>NA|TRBV7-2|NA|TRBJ2-5
CASSLRATAGRETQYF
TGTGCCAGCAGCTTAAGGGCAACAGCGGGCCGCGAGACCCAGTACTTC
>NA|TRBV11-2|NA|TRBJ1-4
CASSFVLGEKLFF
TGTGCCAGCAGCTTTGTTCTTGGAGAAAAACTGTTTTTT
>NA|TRBV5-1|TRBD1|TRBJ2-7
CASSADYRGEQYF
TGCGCCAGCAGCGCAGACTACAGGGGCGAGCAGTACTTC
>many|TRBV7-6|NA|TRBJ2-5
CASSRGGTETQYF
TGTGCCAGCAGCCGTGGGGGGACAGAGACCCAGTACTTC
>few|TRBV2|NA|TRBJ1-1
CASLRGRDTEAFF
TGTGCCAGCCTCAGGGGAAGGGACACTGAAGCTTTCTTT
>NA|TRBV29-1|NA|TRBJ2-2
CSVGGLDSNTGELFF
TGCAGCGTGGGCGGATTGGACTCGAACACCGGGGAGCTGTTTTTT
>few|TRBV5-1|NA|TRBJ1-2
CASSLSEGNLYTF
TGCGCCAGCAGCTTGTCAGAAGGGAACCTTTACACCTTC
>NA|TRBV2|NA|TRBJ2-1
CASSLGIDEQFF
TGTGCCAGCTCGCTAGGGATCGATGAGCAGTTCTTC
>NA|TRBV20-1|NA|TRBJ2-2
CSARGIHLNTGELFF
TGCAGTGCTAGAGGGATACACCTGAACACCGGGGAGCTGTTTTTT
>NA|TRBV7-8|TRBD2|TRBJ2-7
CASSLTSGGSIYEQYF
TGTGCCAGCAGCTTAACAAGCGGGGGGTCCATCTACGAGCAGTACTTC
>NA|TRBV12-3/TRBV12-4|TRBD1|TRBJ2-7
CASSSDRDYEQYF
TGTGCCAGCAGCTCGGACAGGGACTACGAGCAGTACTTC
>few|TRBV7-3|TRBD1|TRBJ1-2
CACSQTGVGGYTF
TGTGCCTGCAGCCAAACAGGGGTGGGGGGCTACACCTTC
>few|TRBV7-2|NA|TRBJ2-6
CASSLDPSSGANVLTF
TGTGCCAGCAGCTTAGACCCTTCCTCTGGGGCCAACGTCCTGACTTTC
>many|TRBV12-3/TRBV12-4|NA|TRBJ2-7
CASSARGEQYF
TGTGCCAGCAGTGCCCGCGGAGAGCAGTACTTC
>NA|TRBV20-1|NA|TRBJ1-3
CSARKGISGNTIYF
TGCAGTGCTAGAAAAGGGATCTCTGGAAACACCATATATTTT
>few|TRBV6-6|NA|TRBJ2-5
CASSYQLRAGLETQYF
TGTGCCAGCAGTTATCAACTACGAGCTGGGTTAGAGACCCAGTACTTC